A selection of T cell receptor beta chains follows, all from one sample in a study of control samples from healthy donors and cancer patients. Measured with immunoSEQ multiplex PCR; TCRdb has only the in-frame clones, and not every one. The table lists about 130,000 clones, 90% to 95% of them singletons. Sequenced material: PBMCs. The receptors originated from a man aged 55 to 70 with colorectal cancer. Each CDR3 is given with its conserved first and last residue. Clone size is given for some rows only: seen once, a few or many times, or a class if the clone is expanded.

CDR3 length: 12; J gene: TRBJ1-1; clone size: .; V gene: TRBV30; CDR3 protein: CACAPGGTEAFF
CDR3 length: 16; J gene: TRBJ1-1; clone size: few; V gene: TRBV5-4; CDR3 protein: CASSQLDRGMNTEAFF
CDR3 length: 16; J gene: TRBJ1-3; clone size: .; V gene: TRBV14; CDR3 protein: CASSQVQGKAGNTIYF
CDR3 length: 14; J gene: TRBJ2-3; clone size: .; V gene: TRBV19; CDR3 protein: CASSLETFTDTQYF
CDR3 length: 13; J gene: TRBJ1-5; clone size: .; V gene: TRBV12-3/TRBV12-4; CDR3 protein: CASKGQGNQPQHF
CDR3 length: 11; J gene: TRBJ2-7; clone size: .; V gene: TRBV29-1; CDR3 protein: CSVRNSYEQYF
CDR3 length: 16; J gene: TRBJ2-3; clone size: .; V gene: TRBV24-1; CDR3 protein: CATSEPDGPSTDTQYF
CDR3 length: 14; J gene: TRBJ2-5; clone size: once; V gene: TRBV7-7; CDR3 protein: CASSLGTSRETQYF
CDR3 length: 13; J gene: TRBJ1-3; clone size: .; V gene: TRBV30; CDR3 protein: CAWTQGPGNTIYF
CDR3 length: 14; J gene: TRBJ1-1; clone size: .; V gene: TRBV25-1; CDR3 protein: CASSLTVGNTEAFF
CDR3 length: 15; J gene: TRBJ1-2; clone size: .; V gene: TRBV6-6; CDR3 protein: CASSYVGTGLYGYTF
CDR3 length: 11; J gene: TRBJ1-2; clone size: .; V gene: TRBV29-1; CDR3 protein: CSVDRISGYTF
CDR3 length: 14; J gene: TRBJ1-5; clone size: .; V gene: TRBV6-5; CDR3 protein: CASSYRVSNQPQHF
CDR3 length: 17; J gene: TRBJ1-2; clone size: .; V gene: TRBV6-1; CDR3 protein: CASSEAGTVHIRYGYTF
CDR3 length: 14; J gene: TRBJ2-7; clone size: .; V gene: TRBV15; CDR3 protein: CATSPGTGTYEQYF
CDR3 length: 15; J gene: TRBJ1-1; clone size: .; V gene: TRBV6-5; CDR3 protein: CASSRPGQGVTEAFF
CDR3 length: 17; J gene: TRBJ2-3; clone size: .; V gene: TRBV5-1; CDR3 protein: CASRVGMVRYPTDTQYF
CDR3 length: 12; J gene: TRBJ1-1; clone size: .; V gene: TRBV7-9; CDR3 protein: CASSLARAEAFF
CDR3 length: 14; J gene: TRBJ2-7; clone size: once; V gene: TRBV3-1/TRBV3-2; CDR3 protein: CASSLGTGPYEQYF
CDR3 length: 18; J gene: TRBJ1-2; clone size: .; V gene: TRBV6-1; CDR3 protein: CASSEEAGTGGARYGYTF